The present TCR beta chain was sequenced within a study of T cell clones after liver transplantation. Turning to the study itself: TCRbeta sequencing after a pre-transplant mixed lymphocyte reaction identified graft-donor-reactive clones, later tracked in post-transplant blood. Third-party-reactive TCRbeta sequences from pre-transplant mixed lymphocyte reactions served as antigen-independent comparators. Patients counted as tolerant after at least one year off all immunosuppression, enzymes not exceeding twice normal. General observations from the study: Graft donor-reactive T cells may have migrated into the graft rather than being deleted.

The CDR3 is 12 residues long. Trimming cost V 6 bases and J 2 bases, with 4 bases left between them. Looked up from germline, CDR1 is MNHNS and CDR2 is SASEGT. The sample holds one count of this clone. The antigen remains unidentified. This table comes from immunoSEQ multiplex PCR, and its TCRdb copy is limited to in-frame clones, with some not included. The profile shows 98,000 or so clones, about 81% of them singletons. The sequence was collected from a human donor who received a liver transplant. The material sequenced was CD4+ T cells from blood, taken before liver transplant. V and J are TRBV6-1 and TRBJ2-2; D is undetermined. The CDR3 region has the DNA TGTGCCAGCAGGTTAAACACCGGGGAGCTGTTTTTT. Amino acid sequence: CASRLNTGELFF.